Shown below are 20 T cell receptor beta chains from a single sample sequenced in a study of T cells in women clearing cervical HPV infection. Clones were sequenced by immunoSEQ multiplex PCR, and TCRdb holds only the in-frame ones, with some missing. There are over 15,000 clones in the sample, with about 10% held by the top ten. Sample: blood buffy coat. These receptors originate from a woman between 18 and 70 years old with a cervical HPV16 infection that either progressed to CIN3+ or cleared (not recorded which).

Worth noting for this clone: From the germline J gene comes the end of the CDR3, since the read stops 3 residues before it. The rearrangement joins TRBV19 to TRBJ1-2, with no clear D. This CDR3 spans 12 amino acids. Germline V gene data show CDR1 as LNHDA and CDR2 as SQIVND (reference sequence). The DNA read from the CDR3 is TGTGCCAGTAGTGCGAGGACTCTCGGC. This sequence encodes CASSARTLG. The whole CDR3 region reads CASSARTLGYTF.

The CDR3 spells CASSFFQGSKNIQYF. The sequenced CDR3 bases are TGTGCCAGTAGTTTCTTTCAGGGGAGCAAAAACATT. The chain links TRBV19 to TRBJ2-4; D perhaps matches TRBD1 (6 bases). The read terminates 3 residues before the CDR3 end, so the remaining end is supplied by the germline J gene. The germline gives CDR1 LNHDA, CDR2 SQIVND (reference sequence). The CDR3 is 15 residues long. The V and J ends lost 5 bases and 3 bases respectively, with 14 bases between them.

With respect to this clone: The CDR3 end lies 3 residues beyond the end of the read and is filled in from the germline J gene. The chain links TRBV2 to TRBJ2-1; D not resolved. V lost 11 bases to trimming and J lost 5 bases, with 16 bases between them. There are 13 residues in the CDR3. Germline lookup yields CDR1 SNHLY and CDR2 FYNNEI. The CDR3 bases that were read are TGTGCCCTCAGCCGCCAGGCCCACAATGAG. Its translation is CALSRQAHNE. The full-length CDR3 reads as CALSRQAHNEQFF.

CDR3: CASSPTGNEQFF. Partial CDR3 DNA: TGTGCCAGCAGCCCCACGGGGAATGAG. V usage is TRBV11-3 and J usage is TRBJ2-1; a weak D match, TRBD2 (5 bases). The read is 3 residues too short to cover the CDR3 end, so that end is filled in from the germline J gene. The CDR3 consists of 12 residues. CDR1 and CDR2 (germline): SGHNT, YENEEA. V was cut by 5 bases and J by 7 bases, with 9 bases left in between.

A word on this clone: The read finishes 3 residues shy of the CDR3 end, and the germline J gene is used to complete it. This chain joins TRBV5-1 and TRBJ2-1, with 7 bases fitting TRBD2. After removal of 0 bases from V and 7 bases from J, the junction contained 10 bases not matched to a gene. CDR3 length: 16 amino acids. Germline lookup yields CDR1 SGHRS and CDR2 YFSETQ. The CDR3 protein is CASSLDGASGGNEQFF. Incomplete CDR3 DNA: TGCGCCAGCAGCTTGGACGGGGCTAGCGGTGGGAATGAG.

CDR3 bases read: TGTGCCAGCAGCTTAGATCTCCCCTACGAG. The encoded protein is CASSLDLPYE. The full CDR3 protein reads CASSLDLPYEQYF. The chain recombines TRBV11-2 with TRBJ2-7; D is unclear. The CDR3 end is not reached by the read, which stops 3 residues before it; the germline J gene fills it in. The V gene's germline CDR1 is SGHAT and CDR2 FQNNGV. CDR3 length equals 13 residues. V was trimmed by 0 bases and J by 2 bases, leaving 5 bases between them.

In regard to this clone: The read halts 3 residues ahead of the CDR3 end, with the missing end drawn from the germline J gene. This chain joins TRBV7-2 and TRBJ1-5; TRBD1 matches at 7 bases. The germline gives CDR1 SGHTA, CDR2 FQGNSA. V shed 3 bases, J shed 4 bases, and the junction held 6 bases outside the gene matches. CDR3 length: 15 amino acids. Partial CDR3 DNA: TGTGCCAGCAGCTTGGGGACAGCCCAGAATCAGCCC. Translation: CASSLGTAQNQP. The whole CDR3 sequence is CASSLGTAQNQPQHF.

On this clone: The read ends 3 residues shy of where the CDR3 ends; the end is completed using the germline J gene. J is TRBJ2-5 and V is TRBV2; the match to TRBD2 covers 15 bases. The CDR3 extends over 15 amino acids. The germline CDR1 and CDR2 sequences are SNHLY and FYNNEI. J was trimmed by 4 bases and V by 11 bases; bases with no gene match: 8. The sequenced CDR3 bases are TGTGCCGTAGGACTAGCGGGAGGGCCGGGAGAGACC. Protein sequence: CAVGLAGGPGET. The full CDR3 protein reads CAVGLAGGPGETQYF.

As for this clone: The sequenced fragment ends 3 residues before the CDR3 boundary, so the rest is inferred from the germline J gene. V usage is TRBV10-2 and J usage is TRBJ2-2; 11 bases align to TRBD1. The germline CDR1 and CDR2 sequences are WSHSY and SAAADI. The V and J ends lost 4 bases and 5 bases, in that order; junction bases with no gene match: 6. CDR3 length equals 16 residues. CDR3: CASSGDRGGKTGELFF. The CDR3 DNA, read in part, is TGCGCCAGCAGTGGGGACAGGGGGGGAAAAACCGGGGAG.

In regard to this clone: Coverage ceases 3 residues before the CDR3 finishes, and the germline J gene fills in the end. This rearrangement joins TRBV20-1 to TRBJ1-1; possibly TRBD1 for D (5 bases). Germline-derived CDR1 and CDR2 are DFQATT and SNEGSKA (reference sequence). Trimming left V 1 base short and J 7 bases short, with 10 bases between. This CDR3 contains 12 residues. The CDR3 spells CSARATGVEAFF. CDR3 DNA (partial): TGCAGTGCTAGAGCAACAGGAGTTGAA.

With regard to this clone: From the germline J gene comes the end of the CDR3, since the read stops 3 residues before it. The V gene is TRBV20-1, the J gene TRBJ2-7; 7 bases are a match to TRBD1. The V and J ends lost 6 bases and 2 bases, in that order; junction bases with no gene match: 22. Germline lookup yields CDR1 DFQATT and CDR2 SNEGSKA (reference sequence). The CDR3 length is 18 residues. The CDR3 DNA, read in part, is TGCAGTGCACAGGGGCTAGGGACAGTAGGGCACAGGCCCTACGAG. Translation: CSAQGLGTVGHRPYE. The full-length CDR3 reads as CSAQGLGTVGHRPYEQYF.

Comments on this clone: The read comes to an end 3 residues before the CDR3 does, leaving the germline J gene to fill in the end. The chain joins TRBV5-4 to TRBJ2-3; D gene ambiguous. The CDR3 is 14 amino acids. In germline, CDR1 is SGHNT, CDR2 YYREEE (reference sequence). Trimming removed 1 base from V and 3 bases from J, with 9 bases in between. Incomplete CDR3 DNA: TGTGCCAGCAGCTTGTTGGCTAGAACAGATACG. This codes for CASSLLARTDT. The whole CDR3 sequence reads CASSLLARTDTQYF. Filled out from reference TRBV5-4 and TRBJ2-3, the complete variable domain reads ETGVTQSPTHLIKTRGQQVTLRCSSQSGHNTVSWYQQALGQGPQFIFQYYREEENGRGNFPPRFSGLQFPNYSSELNVNALELDDSALYLCASSLLARTDTQYFGPGTRLTVL.

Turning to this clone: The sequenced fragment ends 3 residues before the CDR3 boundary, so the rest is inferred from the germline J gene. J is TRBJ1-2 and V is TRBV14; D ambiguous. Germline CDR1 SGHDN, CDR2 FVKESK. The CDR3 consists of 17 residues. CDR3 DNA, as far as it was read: TGTGCCAGCAGCCAAGATCGCAGCCGTTACGGTGACAATGAG. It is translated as CASSQDRSRYGDNE. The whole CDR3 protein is CASSQDRSRYGDNEYTF.

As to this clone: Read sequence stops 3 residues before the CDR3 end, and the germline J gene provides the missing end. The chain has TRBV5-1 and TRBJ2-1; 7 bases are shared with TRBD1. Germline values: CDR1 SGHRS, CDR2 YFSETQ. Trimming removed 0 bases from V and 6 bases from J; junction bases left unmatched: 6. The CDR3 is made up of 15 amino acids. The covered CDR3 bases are TGCGCCAGCAGCTTGGTTGGGACAGAGGGCAATGAG. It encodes CASSLVGTEGNE. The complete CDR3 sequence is CASSLVGTEGNEQFF.

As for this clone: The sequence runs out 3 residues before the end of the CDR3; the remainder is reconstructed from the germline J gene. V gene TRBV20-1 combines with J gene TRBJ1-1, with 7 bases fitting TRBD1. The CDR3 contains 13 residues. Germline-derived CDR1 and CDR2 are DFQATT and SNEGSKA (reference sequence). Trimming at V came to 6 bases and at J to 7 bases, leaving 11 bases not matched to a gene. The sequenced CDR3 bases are TGCAGTGCCGTAACAGGGGAAAGGGATGAA. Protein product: CSAVTGERDE. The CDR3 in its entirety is CSAVTGERDEAFF.

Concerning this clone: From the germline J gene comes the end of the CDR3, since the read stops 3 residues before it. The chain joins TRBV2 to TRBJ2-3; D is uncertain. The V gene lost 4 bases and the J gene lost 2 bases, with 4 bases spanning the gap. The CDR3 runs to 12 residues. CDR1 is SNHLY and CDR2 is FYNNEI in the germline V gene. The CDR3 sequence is CASSVNTDTQYF. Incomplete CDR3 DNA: TGTGCCAGCAGTGTTAACACAGATACG.

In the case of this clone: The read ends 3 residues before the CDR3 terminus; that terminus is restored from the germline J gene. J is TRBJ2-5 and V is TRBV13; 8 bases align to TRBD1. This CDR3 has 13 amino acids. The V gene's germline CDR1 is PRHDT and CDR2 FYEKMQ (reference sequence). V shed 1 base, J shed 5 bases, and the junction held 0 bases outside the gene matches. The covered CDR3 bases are TGTGCCAGCAGCTTAGACAGGGGGGAGACC. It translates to CASSLDRGET. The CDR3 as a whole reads CASSLDRGETQYF.

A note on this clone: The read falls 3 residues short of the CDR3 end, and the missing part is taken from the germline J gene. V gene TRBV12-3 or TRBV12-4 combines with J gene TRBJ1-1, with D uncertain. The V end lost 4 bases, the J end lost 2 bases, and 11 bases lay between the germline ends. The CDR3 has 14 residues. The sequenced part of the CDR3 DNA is TGTGCCAGCAGTTCCCACAGCCAAAACACTGAA. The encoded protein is CASSSHSQNTE. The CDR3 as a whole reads CASSSHSQNTEAFF.

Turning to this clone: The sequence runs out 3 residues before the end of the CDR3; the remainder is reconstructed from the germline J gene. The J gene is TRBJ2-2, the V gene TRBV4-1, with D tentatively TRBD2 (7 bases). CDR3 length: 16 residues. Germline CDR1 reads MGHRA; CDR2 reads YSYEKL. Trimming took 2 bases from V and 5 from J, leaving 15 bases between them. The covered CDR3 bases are TGCGCCAGCAGCCAACTAGGGGGGGCGAGGACCGGGGAG. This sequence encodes CASSQLGGARTGE. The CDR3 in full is CASSQLGGARTGELFF.

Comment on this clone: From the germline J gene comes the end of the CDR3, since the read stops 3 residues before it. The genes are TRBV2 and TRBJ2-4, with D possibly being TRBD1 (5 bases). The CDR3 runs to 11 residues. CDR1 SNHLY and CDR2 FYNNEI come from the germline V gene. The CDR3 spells CASSGQQIQYF. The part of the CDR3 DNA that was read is TGTGCCAGCAGTGGACAGCAAATT.